This T cell receptor (beta chain) was sequenced in a study of cytomegalovirus exposure and HLA in healthy donors. By its share, this clone is medium-sized. The primer mix had 60 Vbeta and 13 Jbeta primers. The repertoire was sequenced with immunoSEQ multiplex PCR; TCRdb's copy has only in-frame clones and lacks some. The sample carries about 80,000 clones, around 60% recorded once. After removal of 2 bases from V and 5 bases from J, the junction contained 3 bases not matched to a gene. Germline V gene lookup returns CDR1 MNHNY and CDR2 SVGAGI (reference sequence). The length of the CDR3 is 14 residues.

The chain joins TRBV6-6 to TRBJ2-7, with 10 bases identical to TRBD1. Material for sequencing was PBMCs. The clonotype was recovered from a male donor in good health and CMV-seropositive. For the CDR3, the DNA is TGTGCCAGCAGTTACGGACAGGGGGGAAACGAGCAGTACTTC. It translates to CASSYGQGGNEQYF.